The present T cell receptor beta chain was sequenced within a study of blood T cell repertoires in COVID-19. At the level of the study: The study drew acute and convalescent COVID-19 samples from the United States, Italy and Spain. T cells, B-cell-depleted T cells, or PBMCs supplied cDNA or gDNA.

As processed by the authors: Researchers report that nucleated cell counts were estimated from reference gene primer amplification. TCRdb's copy holds only in-frame clones and misses some; the assay was immunoSEQ multiplex PCR. V and J calls and clone size follow that table, whereas D and trimming were derived from the DNA. The sample holds about 25,000 clones, around 88% seen once. This CDR3 region has 13 residues. The ends were cut back, 5 bases at V and 2 bases at J, with 7 bases in the middle. CDR1 SQVTM and CDR2 ANQGSEA come from the germline V gene. Sequenced material: peripheral blood. The chain uses TRBV29-1 and TRBJ2-6; maybe TRBD1 (5 bases). The receptor's source is a human donor with active COVID-19. The donor label of this sample is uncertain. This chain's CDR3 is CSVRTTGANVLTF. In nucleotides, the CDR3 is TGCAGCGTTCGGACAACTGGGGCCAACGTCCTGACTTTC.